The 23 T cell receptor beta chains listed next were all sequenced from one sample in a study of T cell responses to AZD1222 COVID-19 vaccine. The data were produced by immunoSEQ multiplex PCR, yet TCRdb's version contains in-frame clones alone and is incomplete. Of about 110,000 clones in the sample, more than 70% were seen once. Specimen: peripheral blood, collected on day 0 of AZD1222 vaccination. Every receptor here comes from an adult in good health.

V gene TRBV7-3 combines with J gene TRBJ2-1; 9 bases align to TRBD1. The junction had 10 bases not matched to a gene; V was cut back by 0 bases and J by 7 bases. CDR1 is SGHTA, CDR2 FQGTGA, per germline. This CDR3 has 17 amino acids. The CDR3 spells CASSLTLRGQGKNEQFF. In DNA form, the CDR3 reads TGTGCCAGCAGCTTAACCCTGAGGGGACAGGGTAAGAATGAGCAGTTCTTC.

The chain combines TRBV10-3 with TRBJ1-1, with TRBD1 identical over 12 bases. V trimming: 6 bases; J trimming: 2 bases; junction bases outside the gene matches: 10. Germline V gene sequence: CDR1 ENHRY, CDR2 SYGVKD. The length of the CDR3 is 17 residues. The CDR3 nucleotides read TGTGCCATCAGAGGGACAGGGGGCGAAGGAGCAAACACTGAAGCTTTCTTT. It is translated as CAIRGTGGEGANTEAFF.

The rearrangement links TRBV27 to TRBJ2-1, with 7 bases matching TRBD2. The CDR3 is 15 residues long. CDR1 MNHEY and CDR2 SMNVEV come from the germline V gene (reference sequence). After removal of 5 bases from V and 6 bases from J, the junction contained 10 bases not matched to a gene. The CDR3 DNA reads TGTGCCAGCAGTGGACCGGGAGGCCTTTCCAATGAGCAGTTCTTC. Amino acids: CASSGPGGLSNEQFF.

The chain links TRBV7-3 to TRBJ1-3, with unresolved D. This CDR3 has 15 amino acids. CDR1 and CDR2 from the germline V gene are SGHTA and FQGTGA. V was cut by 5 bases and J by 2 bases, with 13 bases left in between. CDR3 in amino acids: CASSRDPYPGNTIYF. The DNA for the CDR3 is TGTGCCAGCAGCCGTGATCCCTACCCTGGAAACACCATATATTTT. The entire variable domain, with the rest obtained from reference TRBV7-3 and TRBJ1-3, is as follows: GAGVSQTPSNKVTEKGKYVELRCDPISGHTALYWYRQSLGQGPEFLIYFQGTGAADDSGLPNDRFFAVRPEGSVSTLKIQRTERGDSAVYLCASSRDPYPGNTIYFGEGSWLTVV.

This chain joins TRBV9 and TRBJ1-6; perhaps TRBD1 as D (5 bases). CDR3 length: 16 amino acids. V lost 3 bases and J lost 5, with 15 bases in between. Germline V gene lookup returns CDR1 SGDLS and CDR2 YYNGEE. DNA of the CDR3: TGTGCCAGCAGCGCCAGAGAGACAGATAATAATTCACCCCTCCACTTT. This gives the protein CASSARETDNNSPLHF.

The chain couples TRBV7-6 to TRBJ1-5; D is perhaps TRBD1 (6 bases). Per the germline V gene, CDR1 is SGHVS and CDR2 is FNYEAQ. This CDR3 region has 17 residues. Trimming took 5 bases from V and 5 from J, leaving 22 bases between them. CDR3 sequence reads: CASSEASGAAPYQPQHF. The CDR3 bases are TGTGCCAGCAGCGAAGCCTCAGGGGCCGCGCCGTATCAGCCCCAGCATTTT.

CDR3: CASSDIWRGLRTGELFF. CDR3 nucleotides: TGTGCCAGCAGTGACATTTGGAGGGGGCTGCGCACCGGGGAGCTGTTTTTT. J is TRBJ2-2 and V is TRBV2, with TRBD1 as a possible D gene (7 bases). Trimming took 3 bases from V and 4 from J, leaving 18 bases between them. Germline V gene data show CDR1 as SNHLY and CDR2 as FYNNEI. The CDR3 length is 17 residues.

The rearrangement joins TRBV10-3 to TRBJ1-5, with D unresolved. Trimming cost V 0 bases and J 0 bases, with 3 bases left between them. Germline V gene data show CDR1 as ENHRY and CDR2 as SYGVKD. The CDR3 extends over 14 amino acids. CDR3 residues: CAISESGSNQPQHF. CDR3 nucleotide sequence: TGTGCCATCAGTGAGTCAGGTAGCAATCAGCCCCAGCATTTT.

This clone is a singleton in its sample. The CDR3 spells CASSDSQSSYNEQFF. The CDR3 DNA reads as TGCGCCAGCAGTGATAGCCAATCTTCTTACAATGAGCAGTTCTTC. The chain combines TRBV10-2 with TRBJ2-1; D gene unclear. CDR3 size: 15 residues. Looked up from germline, CDR1 is WSHSY and CDR2 is SAAADI. Trimming took off 3 bases at V and 4 bases at J, with 13 bases between the two ends.

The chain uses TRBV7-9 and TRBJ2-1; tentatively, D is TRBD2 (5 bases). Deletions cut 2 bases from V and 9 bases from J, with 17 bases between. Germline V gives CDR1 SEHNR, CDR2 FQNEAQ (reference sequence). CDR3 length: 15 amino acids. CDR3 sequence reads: CASSLPLLAEVEQFF. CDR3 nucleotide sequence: TGTGCCAGCAGCTTACCCCTCCTAGCAGAGGTTGAGCAGTTCTTC.

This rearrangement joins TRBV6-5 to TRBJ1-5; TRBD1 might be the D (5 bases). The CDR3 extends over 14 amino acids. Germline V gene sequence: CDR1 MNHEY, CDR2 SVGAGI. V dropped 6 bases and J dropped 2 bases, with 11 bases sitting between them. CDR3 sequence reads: CASSLRDRNQPQHF. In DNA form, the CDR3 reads TGTGCCAGCAGCCTCCGGGACCGCAATCAGCCCCAGCATTTT.

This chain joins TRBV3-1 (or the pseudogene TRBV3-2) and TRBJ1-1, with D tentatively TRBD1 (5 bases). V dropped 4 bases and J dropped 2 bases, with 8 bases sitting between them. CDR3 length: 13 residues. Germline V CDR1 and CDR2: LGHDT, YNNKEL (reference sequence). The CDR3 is CASSPQENTEAFF. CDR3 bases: TGTGCCAGCAGCCCACAGGAAAACACTGAAGCTTTCTTT.

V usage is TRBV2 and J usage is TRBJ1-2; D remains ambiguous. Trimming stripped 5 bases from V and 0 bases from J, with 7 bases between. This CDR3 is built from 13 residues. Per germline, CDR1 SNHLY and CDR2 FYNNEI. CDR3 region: CASSFNANYGYTF. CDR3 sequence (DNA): TGTGCCAGCAGTTTCAATGCTAACTATGGCTACACCTTC.

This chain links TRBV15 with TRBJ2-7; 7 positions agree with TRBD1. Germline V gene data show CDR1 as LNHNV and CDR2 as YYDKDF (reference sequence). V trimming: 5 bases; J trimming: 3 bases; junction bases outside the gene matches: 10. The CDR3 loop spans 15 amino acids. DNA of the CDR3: TGTGCCACCAGCCGAGCCGGGACAGCTATCTACGAGCAGTACTTC. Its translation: CATSRAGTAIYEQYF.

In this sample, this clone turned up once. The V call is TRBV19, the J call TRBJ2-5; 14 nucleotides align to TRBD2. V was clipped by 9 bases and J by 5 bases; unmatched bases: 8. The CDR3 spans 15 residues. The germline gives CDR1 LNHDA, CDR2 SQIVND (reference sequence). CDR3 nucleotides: TGTGCCAGCCGACTAGCGGGAGGGCCGGGGGAGACCCAGTACTTC. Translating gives CASRLAGGPGETQYF.

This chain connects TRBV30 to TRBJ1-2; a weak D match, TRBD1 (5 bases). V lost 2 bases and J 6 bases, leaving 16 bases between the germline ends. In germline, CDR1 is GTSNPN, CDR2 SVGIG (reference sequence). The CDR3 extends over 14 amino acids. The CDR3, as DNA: TGTGCCTGGAGTCTCCGGGACCTTGGTAATGGCTACACCTTC. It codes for CAWSLRDLGNGYTF.

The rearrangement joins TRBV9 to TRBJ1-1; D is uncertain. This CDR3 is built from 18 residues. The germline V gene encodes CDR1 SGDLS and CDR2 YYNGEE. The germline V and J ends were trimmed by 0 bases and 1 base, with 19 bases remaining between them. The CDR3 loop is CASSVEPQRGGRNTEAFF. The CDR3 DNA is TGTGCCAGCAGCGTAGAACCCCAACGGGGAGGGCGGAACACTGAAGCTTTCTTT. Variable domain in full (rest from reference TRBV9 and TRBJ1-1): DSGVTQTPKHLITATGQRVTLRCSPRSGDLSVYWYQQSLDQGLQFLIQYYNGEERAKGNILERFSAQQFPDLHSELNLSSLELGDSALYFCASSVEPQRGGRNTEAFFGQGTRLTVV.

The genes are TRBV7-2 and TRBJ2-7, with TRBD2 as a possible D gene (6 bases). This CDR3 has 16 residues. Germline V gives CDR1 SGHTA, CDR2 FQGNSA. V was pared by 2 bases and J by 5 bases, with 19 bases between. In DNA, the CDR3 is TGTGCCAGCAGCTTATATCCGGGAGCGTCGGGGAACGAGCAGTACTTC. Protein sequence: CASSLYPGASGNEQYF.

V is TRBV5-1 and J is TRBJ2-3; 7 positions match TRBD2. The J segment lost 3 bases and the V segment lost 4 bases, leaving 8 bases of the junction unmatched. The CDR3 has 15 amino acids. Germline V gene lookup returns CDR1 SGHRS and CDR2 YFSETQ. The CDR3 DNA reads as TGCGCCAGCAGCCCTATGGTAGCGGGTACAGATACGCAGTATTTT. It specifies CASSPMVAGTDTQYF.

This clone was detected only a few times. The CDR3 loop is CASSQVLPTDTQYF. The CDR3 DNA reads TGTGCCAGCAGCCAAGTCCTTCCCACAGATACGCAGTATTTT. The gene calls are TRBV3-1 (or the pseudogene TRBV3-2) and TRBJ2-3; D not certain. Between the trimmed V and J ends, which lost 1 base and 2 bases, there was a span of 7 bases. Germline V CDR1 and CDR2: LGHDT, YNNKEL (reference sequence). The CDR3 totals 14 residues.

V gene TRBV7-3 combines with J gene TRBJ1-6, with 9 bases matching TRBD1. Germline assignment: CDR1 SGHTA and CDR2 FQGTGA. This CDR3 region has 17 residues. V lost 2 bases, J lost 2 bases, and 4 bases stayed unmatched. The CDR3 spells CASSLLGQGAYNSPLHF. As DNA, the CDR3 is TGTGCCAGCAGCTTACTGGGACAGGGCGCCTATAATTCACCCCTCCACTTT. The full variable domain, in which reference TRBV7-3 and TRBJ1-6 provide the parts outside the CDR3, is GAGVSQTPSNKVTEKGKYVELRCDPISGHTALYWYRQSLGQGPEFLIYFQGTGAADDSGLPNDRFFAVRPEGSVSTLKIQRTERGDSAVYLCASSLLGQGAYNSPLHFGNGTRLTVT.

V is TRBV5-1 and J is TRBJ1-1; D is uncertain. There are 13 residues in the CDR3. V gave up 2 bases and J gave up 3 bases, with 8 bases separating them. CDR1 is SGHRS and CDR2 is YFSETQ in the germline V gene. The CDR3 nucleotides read TGCGCCAGCAGCTTCCGGGAAGACACTGAAGCTTTCTTT. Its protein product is CASSFREDTEAFF.

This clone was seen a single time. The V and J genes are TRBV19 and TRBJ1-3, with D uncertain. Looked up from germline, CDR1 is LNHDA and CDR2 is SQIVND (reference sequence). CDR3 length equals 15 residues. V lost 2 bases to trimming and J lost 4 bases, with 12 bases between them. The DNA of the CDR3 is TGTGCCAGTAGTATAAACCGCAATTCGGGAAACACCATATATTTT. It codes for CASSINRNSGNTIYF. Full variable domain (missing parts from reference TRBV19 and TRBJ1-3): DGGITQSPKYLFRKEGQNVTLSCEQNLNHDAMYWYRQDPGQGLRLIYYSQIVNDFQKGDIAEGYSVSREKKESFPLTVTSAQKNPTAFYLCASSINRNSGNTIYFGEGSWLTVV.